The 8 T cell receptor beta chains in this list originate from one sample, sequenced in a study of cytomegalovirus exposure and HLA in healthy donors. The PCR made use of 60 Vbeta and 13 Jbeta primers. TCRdb's table, derived via immunoSEQ multiplex PCR, lists solely in-frame clones and lacks some. The sample lists over 150,000 clones, less than 80% seen once, with 2.1% in the top ten. Input material: PBMCs. Receptor source: a man aged 25 to 40 in good health and CMV-seronegative.

This sequence joins TRBV5-5 and TRBJ2-2, with 10 positions matching TRBD1. Germline V gene lookup returns CDR1 SGHKS and CDR2 YYEKEE (reference sequence). The J segment lost 7 bases and the V segment lost 4 bases, leaving 7 bases of the junction unmatched. The CDR3 runs to 15 residues. CDR3 protein: CASSLGTGVGGELFF. CDR3 in DNA: TGTGCCAGCAGCCTCGGGACAGGGGTCGGCGGGGAGCTGTTTTTT.

This clone was counted only a few times. The CDR3 spells CSVEGTEDDYYNEQFF. CDR3 nucleotides: TGCAGCGTTGAAGGGACGGAAGATGACTATTACAATGAGCAGTTCTTC. The chain has TRBV29-1 and TRBJ2-1, with TRBD2 as a possible D gene (5 bases). V was clipped by 1 base and J by 4 bases, with 17 bases between them. The CDR3 is made up of 16 amino acids. Germline V CDR1 and CDR2: SQVTM, ANQGSEA.

This clone was recorded a few times. V usage is TRBV4-2 and J usage is TRBJ2-7, with D possibly matching TRBD1 (5 bases). V shed 1 base and J shed 3 bases, with 13 bases lying between them. CDR3 size: 15 residues. The germline V gene encodes CDR1 LGHNA and CDR2 YNFKEQ. DNA of the CDR3: TGTGCCAGCAGCCAAGGTTCCCAGGGCTTCTACGAGCAGTACTTC. Translated: CASSQGSQGFYEQYF.

J is TRBJ2-3 and V is TRBV27; the match to TRBD2 covers 14 bases. This CDR3 region has 16 residues. From germline, CDR1 is MNHEY and CDR2 SMNVEV (reference sequence). The trim removed 5 bases at V and 3 bases at J, leaving 4 bases unmatched. CDR3 nucleotides: TGTGCCAGCAGTCTGCGGACTAGCGGGGGGACAGATACGCAGTATTTT. Its translation is CASSLRTSGGTDTQYF.

With respect to this clone: A read error may produce the germline difference seen at one junction end. The chain has TRBV28 and TRBJ1-2; D gene uncertain. The V gene's germline CDR1 is MDHEN and CDR2 SYDVKM. There are 12 residues in the CDR3. CDR3 bases: TGTGCCAGCAGTTTAACGTCAAATGACTACCCCTTC. Encoded protein: CASSLTSNDYPF.

The genes are TRBV5-4 and TRBJ1-5, with D possibly TRBD1 on 5 matching bases. The CDR3 has 16 amino acids. Germline CDR1 reads SGHNT; CDR2 reads YYREEE (reference sequence). V lost 3 bases and J lost 4, with 17 bases in between. CDR3 nucleotide sequence: TGTGCCAGCAGCTCAACTGACAGTGGGATGAATCAGCCCCAGCATTTT. Amino acids: CASSSTDSGMNQPQHF.

Concerning this clone: The germline gene is not matched at one end of the junction; a read error may be the cause. The chain combines TRBV30 with TRBJ1-2, with 7 bases aligning to TRBD1. The length of the CDR3 is 13 residues. The germline V gene encodes CDR1 GTSNPN and CDR2 SVGIG (reference sequence). CDR3: CAWSPGTENGYPF. In nucleotides, the CDR3 is TGTGCCTGGTCGCCTGGGACAGAGAATGGCTACCCCTTC.

V is TRBV9 and J is TRBJ2-5; TRBD2 is a possible D gene (6 bases). The CDR3 length is 14 residues. CDR1 and CDR2 (germline): SGDLS, YYNGEE. With 3 bases removed from V and 3 bases from J, the gap between germline ends came to 12 bases. The CDR3 DNA reads as TGTGCCAGCAGCGGAAGGGACTTGGAAGAGACCCAGTACTTC. As protein: CASSGRDLEETQYF. The full variable domain, its missing parts supplied by reference TRBV9 and TRBJ2-5, is DSGVTQTPKHLITATGQRVTLRCSPRSGDLSVYWYQQSLDQGLQFLIQYYNGEERAKGNILERFSAQQFPDLHSELNLSSLELGDSALYFCASSGRDLEETQYFGPGTRLLVL.